This entry lists 25 T cell receptor beta chains sequenced from one sample in a study of cytomegalovirus exposure and HLA in healthy donors. Sequencing used immunoSEQ multiplex PCR; TCRdb keeps in-frame clones, though not all of them. Found here are 180,000 or so clones, approximately 86% of them singletons; the top ten hold around 7.2%. The sample consisted of PBMCs. These receptors all come from a man aged 25 to 40 in good health and CMV-seropositive.

The chain links TRBV9 to TRBJ2-1; TRBD1 matches 10 bases. Germline assignment: CDR1 SGDLS and CDR2 YYNGEE. There are 14 residues in the CDR3. Losses at the gene ends were 3 bases for V and 6 bases for J; bases not matched to a gene: 3. CDR3 amino acids: CASSAGTGVNEQFF. CDR3 DNA sequence: TGTGCCAGCAGCGCCGGGACAGGGGTCAATGAGCAGTTCTTC.

This sequence joins TRBV15 and TRBJ2-1; either TRBD1 or TRBD2 may supply D (5 bases each). V lost 3 bases, J lost 5 bases, and 11 bases lay in between. This CDR3 has 14 residues. Germline V gene lookup returns CDR1 LNHNV and CDR2 YYDKDF (reference sequence). CDR3 bases: TGTGCCACCAGCAGGGGGGACGGGAACAATGAGCAGTTCTTC. It is translated as CATSRGDGNNEQFF.

This chain's CDR3 is CAISGGTGAGANVLTF. The CDR3 DNA reads TGTGCCATCAGTGGCGGGACAGGGGCTGGGGCCAACGTCCTGACTTTC. J is TRBJ2-6 and V is TRBV10-3, with TRBD1 identical over 10 bases. The trim removed 4 bases at V and 2 bases at J, leaving 2 bases unmatched. The germline gives CDR1 ENHRY, CDR2 SYGVKD. The CDR3 is 16 amino acids.

This clone was observed a few times. The chain links TRBV7-3 to TRBJ2-1, with D perhaps matching TRBD1 or TRBD2 (6 bases each). Trimming took off 4 bases at V and 2 bases at J, with 9 bases between the two ends. CDR3 length: 14 residues. Germline CDR1 SGHTA, CDR2 FQGTGA. Here the CDR3 DNA reads TGTGCCAGCAGCTCCGGGGGCACCTACAATGAGCAGTTCTTC. Its translation is CASSSGGTYNEQFF.

J is TRBJ2-1 and V is TRBV5-1, with D tentatively TRBD2 (6 bases). With 7 bases removed from V and 5 bases from J, the gap between germline ends came to 13 bases. The germline CDR1 and CDR2 sequences are SGHRS and YFSETQ. The CDR3 runs 13 residues. CDR3 nucleotide sequence: TGCGCCAGCGGGACTTCCTTAAACAATGAGCAGTTCTTC. This sequence encodes CASGTSLNNEQFF.

The gene calls are TRBV27 and TRBJ1-3, with 7 bases matching TRBD1. Trimming removed 5 bases from V and 2 bases from J; junction bases left unmatched: 12. Per the germline V gene, CDR1 is MNHEY and CDR2 is SMNVEV (reference sequence). This CDR3 comprises 17 residues. The DNA of the CDR3 is TGTGCCAGCAGTCCCCTGACAGGGCCCCGGACTGGAAACACCATATATTTT. Protein sequence: CASSPLTGPRTGNTIYF.

The chain employs TRBV5-1 and TRBJ1-1; no clear D. In germline, CDR1 is SGHRS, CDR2 YFSETQ. The CDR3 covers 14 residues. Trimming left V 2 bases short and J 1 base short, with 9 bases between. CDR3 bases: TGCGCCAGCAGCTTTCTCCATTCGAACACTGAAGCTTTCTTT. Translated, it gives CASSFLHSNTEAFF. The whole variable domain, remainder taken from reference TRBV5-1 and TRBJ1-1, is KAGVTQTPRYLIKTRGQQVTLSCSPISGHRSVSWYQQTPGQGLQFLFEYFSETQRNKGNFPGRFSGRQFSNSRSEMNVSTLELGDSALYLCASSFLHSNTEAFFGQGTRLTVV.

V usage is TRBV6-6 and J usage is TRBJ2-2; tentatively, D is TRBD1 (5 bases). Trimming took 9 bases from V and 0 from J, leaving 14 bases between them. Germline V gene lookup returns CDR1 MNHNY and CDR2 SVGAGI (reference sequence). The CDR3 loop spans 15 amino acids. CDR3 amino acids: CASNDRLSNTGELFF. The DNA for the CDR3 is TGTGCCAGTAATGACAGACTTTCGAACACCGGGGAGCTGTTTTTT.

The chain recombines TRBV6-5 with TRBJ1-1; D gene uncertain. The CDR3 sequence is 15 residues long. The ends were cut back, 0 bases at V and 0 bases at J, with 8 bases in the middle. The V gene's germline CDR1 is MNHEY and CDR2 SVGAGI. CDR3 residues: CASSYSKFLNTEAFF. DNA for the CDR3: TGTGCCAGCAGTTACTCGAAGTTCTTGAACACTGAAGCTTTCTTT.

The V gene is TRBV29-1, the J gene TRBJ2-5, with 13 bases aligning to TRBD2. J lost 0 bases, V lost 4 bases, and 11 bases had no gene match. The germline gives CDR1 SQVTM, CDR2 ANQGSEA. The CDR3 contains 18 residues. This chain's CDR3 is CSVGGLAGWGVDQETQYF. The CDR3 DNA is TGCAGCGTTGGGGGACTAGCGGGATGGGGTGTTGACCAAGAGACCCAGTACTTC.

Written as DNA, the CDR3 is TGCGCCAGCAGCTTAGTTCGGCAGGGAAGCTCCTACGAGCAGTACTTC. Translation gives CASSLVRQGSSYEQYF. The rearrangement joins TRBV5-1 to TRBJ2-7; TRBD1 is a possible D gene (5 bases). Trimming took 2 bases from V and 0 from J, leaving 15 bases between them. The CDR3 runs to 16 residues. From germline, CDR1 is SGHRS and CDR2 YFSETQ.

This chain uses TRBV5-6 with TRBJ1-4, with 9 nucleotides matching TRBD1. This CDR3 is 18 amino acids long. CDR1 and CDR2 (germline): SGHDT, YYEEEE. V shed 2 bases, J shed 0 bases, and the junction held 8 bases outside the gene matches. Written as DNA, the CDR3 is TGTGCCAGCAGCTTTGGACAGGGGCCCTTTTCAACTAATGAAAAACTGTTTTTT. It yields the protein CASSFGQGPFSTNEKLFF.

This chain connects TRBV9 to TRBJ1-2; TRBD1 matches 9 bases. Trimming took 3 bases from V and 2 from J; bases not matched to a gene: 5. The CDR3 sequence is 15 residues long. Germline CDR1 reads SGDLS; CDR2 reads YYNGEE. CDR3 nucleotide sequence: TGTGCCAGCAGCGCCGGCGGGACAGGGAACTATGGCTACACCTTC. Its protein product is CASSAGGTGNYGYTF.

This clone was observed a handful of times. This rearrangement joins TRBV11-2 to TRBJ2-3, with D tentatively TRBD2 (6 bases). This CDR3 has 16 residues. CDR1 is SGHAT and CDR2 is FQNNGV in the germline V gene. With 0 bases removed from V and 2 bases from J, the gap between germline ends came to 12 bases. The CDR3: CASSLDRAGYTDTQYF. The DNA for the CDR3 is TGTGCCAGCAGCTTAGATCGGGCGGGGTACACAGATACGCAGTATTTT.

The rearrangement joins TRBV9 to TRBJ2-3; 12 bases line up with TRBD1. Trimming cost V 2 bases and J 5 bases; bases outside gene matches: 9. CDR1 is SGDLS, CDR2 YYNGEE, per germline. The CDR3 extends over 17 amino acids. The CDR3 region has the DNA TGTGCCAGCAGCGTTTTTCTCCGGGACAGGGGGCAAGATACGCAGTATTTT. Encoded protein: CASSVFLRDRGQDTQYF.

The rearrangement joins TRBV6-5 to TRBJ2-1; 7 nucleotides line up with TRBD2. Per the germline V gene, CDR1 is MNHEY and CDR2 is SVGAGI. V lost 7 bases to trimming and J lost 7 bases; unmatched junction nucleotides: 13. This CDR3 comprises 15 residues. DNA of the CDR3: TGTGCCAGCAAACCGTGGGGGGAGGGAAAAAATGAGCAGTTCTTC. Amino acid sequence: CASKPWGEGKNEQFF.

The rearrangement links TRBV19 to TRBJ2-7; TRBD1 is a possible D gene (5 bases). The germline gives CDR1 LNHDA, CDR2 SQIVND (reference sequence). V lost 3 bases to trimming and J lost 0 bases, with 9 bases between them. The CDR3 loop spans 14 amino acids. CDR3 residues: CASSIQGSSYEQYF. The CDR3 DNA sequence: TGTGCCAGTAGTATCCAGGGAAGCTCCTACGAGCAGTACTTC.

This rearrangement joins TRBV19 to TRBJ1-5, with a possible D match to TRBD1 (5 bases). V shed 4 bases and J shed 9 bases, with 22 bases lying between them. There are 16 residues in the CDR3. The germline CDR1 and CDR2 sequences are LNHDA and SQIVND (reference sequence). CDR3 DNA sequence: TGTGCCAGTAGTAGCCCCCGGGGGAACCTAGGGGTGCCCCAGCATTTT. Translating gives CASSSPRGNLGVPQHF.

This clone was observed once. J is TRBJ1-2 and V is TRBV7-8; 9 bases are shared with TRBD1. Germline V lookup: CDR1 SGHVS, CDR2 FQNEAQ. V trimming: 5 bases; J trimming: 3 bases; junction bases outside the gene matches: 10. The CDR3 loop spans 16 amino acids. CDR3 sequence reads: CASSASDRGKDYGYTF. CDR3 nucleotide sequence: TGTGCCAGCAGCGCAAGTGACAGGGGGAAAGACTATGGCTACACCTTC.

The chain links TRBV9 to TRBJ2-1; a possible D gene is TRBD1 (6 bases). This CDR3 is built from 14 residues. V dropped 6 bases and J dropped 7 bases, with 17 bases sitting between them. CDR1 and CDR2 (germline): SGDLS, YYNGEE. The CDR3 nucleotides read TGTGCCAGCAACCAGTGGGGGCAGGGGAATGAGCAGTTCTTC. Its translation: CASNQWGQGNEQFF.

This clone was detected a few times. The chain employs TRBV6-5 and TRBJ2-2; D call uncertain. V was trimmed by 5 bases and J by 7 bases, leaving 14 bases between them. The CDR3 spans 14 residues. Germline V gene data show CDR1 as MNHEY and CDR2 as SVGAGI. In nucleotides, the CDR3 is TGTGCCAGCAGTACCAGGACCGTCCACGGGGAGCTGTTTTTT. It encodes CASSTRTVHGELFF.

The V gene is TRBV4-1, the J gene TRBJ2-7; 12 bases match TRBD2. The CDR3 runs 16 residues. V was clipped by 4 bases and J by 0 bases; unmatched bases: 4. CDR1 and CDR2 from the germline V gene are MGHRA and YSYEKL. Here the CDR3 reads CASSLGLAGSSYEQYF. DNA for the CDR3: TGCGCCAGCAGCCTCGGACTAGCGGGGAGCTCCTACGAGCAGTACTTC.

V and J are TRBV5-1 and TRBJ2-2, with D unresolved. Trimming stripped 6 bases from V and 1 base from J, with 7 bases between. CDR1 and CDR2 (germline): SGHRS, YFSETQ. This CDR3 spans 13 amino acids. The chain's CDR3 is CASKEQNTGELFF. DNA of the CDR3: TGCGCCAGCAAGGAACAGAACACCGGGGAGCTGTTTTTT.

The chain carries TRBV28 and TRBJ1-1; D gene unclear. Trimming took off 4 bases at V and 6 bases at J, with 9 bases between the two ends. The CDR3 runs to 12 residues. The germline V gene has CDR1 MDHEN and CDR2 SYDVKM. This chain's CDR3 is CASSSDGAEAFF. DNA for the CDR3: TGTGCCAGCAGTTCGGACGGCGCTGAAGCTTTCTTT.

The chain is built from TRBV2 and TRBJ2-7; no clear D. Germline V lookup: CDR1 SNHLY, CDR2 FYNNEI. V shed 4 bases and J shed 3 bases, with 7 bases lying between them. This CDR3 is 12 amino acids long. As DNA, the CDR3 is TGTGCCAGCAGTGTGTCATACTACGAGCAGTACTTC. Amino acids: CASSVSYYEQYF.